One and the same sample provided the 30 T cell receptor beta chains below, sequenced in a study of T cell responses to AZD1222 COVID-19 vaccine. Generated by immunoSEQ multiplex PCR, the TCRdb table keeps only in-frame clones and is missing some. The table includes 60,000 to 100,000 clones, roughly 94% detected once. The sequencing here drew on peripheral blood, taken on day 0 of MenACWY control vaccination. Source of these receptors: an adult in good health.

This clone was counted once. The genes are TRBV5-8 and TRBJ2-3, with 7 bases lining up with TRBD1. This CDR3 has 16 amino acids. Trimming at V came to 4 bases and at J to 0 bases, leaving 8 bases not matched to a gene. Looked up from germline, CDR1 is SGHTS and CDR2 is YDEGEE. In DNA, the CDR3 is TGTGCCAGCAGCATGGGGACAGACTTAAGCACAGATACGCAGTATTTT. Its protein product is CASSMGTDLSTDTQYF.

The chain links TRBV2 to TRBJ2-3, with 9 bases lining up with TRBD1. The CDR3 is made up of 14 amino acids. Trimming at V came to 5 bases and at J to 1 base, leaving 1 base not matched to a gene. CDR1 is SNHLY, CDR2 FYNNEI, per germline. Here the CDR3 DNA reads TGTGCCAGCAGTCGACAGGGGGGCACAGATACGCAGTATTTT. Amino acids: CASSRQGGTDTQYF. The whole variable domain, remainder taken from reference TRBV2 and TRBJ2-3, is EPEVTQTPSHQVTQMGQEVILRCVPISNHLYFYWYRQILGQKVEFLVSFYNNEISEKSEIFDDQFSVERPDGSNFTLKIRSTKLEDSAMYFCASSRQGGTDTQYFGPGTRLTVL.

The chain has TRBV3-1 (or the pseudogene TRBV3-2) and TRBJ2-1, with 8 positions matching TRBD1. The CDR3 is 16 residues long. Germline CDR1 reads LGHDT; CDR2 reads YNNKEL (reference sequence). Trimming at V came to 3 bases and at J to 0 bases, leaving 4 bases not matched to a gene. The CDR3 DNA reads TGTGCCAGCAGCCAGCGGACAGGGAGCTCCTACAATGAGCAGTTCTTC. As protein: CASSQRTGSSYNEQFF.

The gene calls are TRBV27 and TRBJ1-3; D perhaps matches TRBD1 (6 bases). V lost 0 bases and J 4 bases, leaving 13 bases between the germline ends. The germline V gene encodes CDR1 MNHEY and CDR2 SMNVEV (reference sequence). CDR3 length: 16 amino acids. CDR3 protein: CASSLSRPGVGNTIYF. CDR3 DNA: TGTGCCAGCAGTTTATCTCGGCCAGGGGTAGGAAACACCATATATTTT.

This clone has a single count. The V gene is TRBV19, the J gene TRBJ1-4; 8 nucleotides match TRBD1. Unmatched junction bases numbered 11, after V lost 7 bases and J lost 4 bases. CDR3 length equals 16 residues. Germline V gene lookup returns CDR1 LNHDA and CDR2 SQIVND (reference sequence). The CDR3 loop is CASTLGQGHGNEKLFF. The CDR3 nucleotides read TGTGCCAGTACCCTCGGACAGGGTCACGGTAATGAAAAACTGTTTTTT.

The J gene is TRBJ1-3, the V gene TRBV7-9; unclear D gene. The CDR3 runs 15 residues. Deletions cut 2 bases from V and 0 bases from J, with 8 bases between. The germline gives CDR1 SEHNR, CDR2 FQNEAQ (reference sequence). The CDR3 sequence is CASSLPRSSGNTIYF. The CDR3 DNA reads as TGTGCCAGCAGCTTACCAAGGAGCTCTGGAAACACCATATATTTT.

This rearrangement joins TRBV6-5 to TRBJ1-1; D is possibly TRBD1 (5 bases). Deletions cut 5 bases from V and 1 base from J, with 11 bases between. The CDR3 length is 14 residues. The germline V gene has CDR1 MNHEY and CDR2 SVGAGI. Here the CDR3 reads CASSIDSPNTEAFF. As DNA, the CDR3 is TGTGCCAGCAGTATCGACAGCCCGAACACTGAAGCTTTCTTT.

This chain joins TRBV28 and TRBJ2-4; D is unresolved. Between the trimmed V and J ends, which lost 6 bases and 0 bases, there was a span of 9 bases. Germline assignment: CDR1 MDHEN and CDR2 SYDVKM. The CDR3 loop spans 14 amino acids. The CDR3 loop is CASRPSLAKNIQYF. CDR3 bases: TGTGCCAGCAGACCAAGCTTAGCCAAAAACATTCAGTACTTC.

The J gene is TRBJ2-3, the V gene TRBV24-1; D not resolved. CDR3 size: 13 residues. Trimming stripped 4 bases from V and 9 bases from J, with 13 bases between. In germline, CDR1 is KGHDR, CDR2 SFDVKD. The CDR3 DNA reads TGTGCCACCAGTGAAACAGCAACATGGACGCAGTATTTT. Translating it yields CATSETATWTQYF.

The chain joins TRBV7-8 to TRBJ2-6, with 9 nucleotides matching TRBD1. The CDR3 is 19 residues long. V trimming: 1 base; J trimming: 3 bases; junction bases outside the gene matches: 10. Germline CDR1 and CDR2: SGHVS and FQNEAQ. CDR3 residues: CASSLVRDRAGYGANVLTF. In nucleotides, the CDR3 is TGTGCCAGCAGCTTAGTCCGGGACAGGGCGGGTTATGGGGCCAACGTCCTGACTTTC.

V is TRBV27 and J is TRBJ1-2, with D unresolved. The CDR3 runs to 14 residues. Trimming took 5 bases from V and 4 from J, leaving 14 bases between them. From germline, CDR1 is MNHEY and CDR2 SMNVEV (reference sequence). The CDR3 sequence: CASSSPGEVYGYTF. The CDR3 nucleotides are TGTGCCAGCAGTAGTCCGGGCGAGGTCTATGGCTACACCTTC.

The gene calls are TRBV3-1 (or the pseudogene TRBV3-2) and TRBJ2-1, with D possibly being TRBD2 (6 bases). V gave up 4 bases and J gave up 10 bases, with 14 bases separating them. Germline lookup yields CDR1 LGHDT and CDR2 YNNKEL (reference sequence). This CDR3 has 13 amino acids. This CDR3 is CASSRGRLGEQFF. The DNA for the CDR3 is TGTGCCAGCAGCCGGGGGAGGCTGGGGGAGCAGTTCTTC.

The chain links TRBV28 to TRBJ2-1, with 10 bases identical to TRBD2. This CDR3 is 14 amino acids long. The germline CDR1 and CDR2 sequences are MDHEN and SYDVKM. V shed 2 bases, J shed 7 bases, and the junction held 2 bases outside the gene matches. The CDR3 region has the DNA TGTGCCAGCAGTTTAACTAGCGGGAAGAATGAGCAGTTCTTC. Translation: CASSLTSGKNEQFF.

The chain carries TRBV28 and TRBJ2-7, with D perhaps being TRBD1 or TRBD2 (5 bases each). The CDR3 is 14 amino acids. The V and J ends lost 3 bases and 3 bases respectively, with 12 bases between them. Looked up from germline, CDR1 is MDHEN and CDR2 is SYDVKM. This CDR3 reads CASSLTGQVYEQYF. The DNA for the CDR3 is TGTGCCAGCAGTTTGACGGGGCAGGTCTACGAGCAGTACTTC.

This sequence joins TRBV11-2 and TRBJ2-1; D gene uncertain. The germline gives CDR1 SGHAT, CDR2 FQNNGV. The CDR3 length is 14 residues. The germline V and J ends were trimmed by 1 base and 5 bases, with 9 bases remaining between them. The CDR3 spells CASSLGQYNNEQFF. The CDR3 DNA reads TGTGCCAGCAGCTTAGGACAATACAACAATGAGCAGTTCTTC.

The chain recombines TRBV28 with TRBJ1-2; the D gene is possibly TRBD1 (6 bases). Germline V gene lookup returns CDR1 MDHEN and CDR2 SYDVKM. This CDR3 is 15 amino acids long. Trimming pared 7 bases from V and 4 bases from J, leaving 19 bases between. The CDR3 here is CASTSEGGGVYGYTF. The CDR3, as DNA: TGTGCCAGCACCTCCGAGGGGGGAGGCGTCTATGGCTACACCTTC.

The CDR3 region has the DNA TGTGCCAGCAGCCCTTTCGGGGCAGGGGCCGGATTACGAATGGGTGAAAAACTGTTTTTT. Translation: CASSPFGAGAGLRMGEKLFF. The chain is built from TRBV5-5 and TRBJ1-4, with a tentative D call TRBD1 (6 bases). CDR1 and CDR2 from the germline V gene are SGHKS and YYEKEE (reference sequence). The CDR3 runs to 20 residues. Trimming stripped 4 bases from V and 7 bases from J, with 32 bases between.

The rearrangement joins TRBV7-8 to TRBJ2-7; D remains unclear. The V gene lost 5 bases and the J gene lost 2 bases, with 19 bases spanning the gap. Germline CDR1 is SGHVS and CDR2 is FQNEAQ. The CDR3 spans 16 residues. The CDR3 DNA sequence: TGTGCCAGCAGCGCAGGTGGGTCTGGCGGCACCTACGAGCAGTACTTC. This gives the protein CASSAGGSGGTYEQYF.

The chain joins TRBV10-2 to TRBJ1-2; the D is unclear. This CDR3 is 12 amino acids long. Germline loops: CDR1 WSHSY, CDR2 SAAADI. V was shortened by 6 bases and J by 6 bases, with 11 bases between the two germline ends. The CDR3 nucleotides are TGCGCCAGCAGCCTCGGACGCAATGGCTACACCTTC. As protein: CASSLGRNGYTF.

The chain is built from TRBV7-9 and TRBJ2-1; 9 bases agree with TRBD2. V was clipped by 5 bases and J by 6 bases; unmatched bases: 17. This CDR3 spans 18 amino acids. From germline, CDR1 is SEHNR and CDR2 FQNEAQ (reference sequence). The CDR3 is CASSAPWGGRAGGNEQFF. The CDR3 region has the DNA TGTGCCAGCAGCGCTCCCTGGGGCGGGAGGGCCGGTGGCAATGAGCAGTTCTTC.

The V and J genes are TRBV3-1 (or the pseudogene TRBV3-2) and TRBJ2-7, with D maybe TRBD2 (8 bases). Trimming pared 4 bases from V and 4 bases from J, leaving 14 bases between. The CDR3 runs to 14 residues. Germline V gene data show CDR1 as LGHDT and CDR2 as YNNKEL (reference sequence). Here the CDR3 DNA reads TGTGCCAGCAGCCGAGGGGGCGGGGGGTACGAGCAGTACTTC. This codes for CASSRGGGGYEQYF.

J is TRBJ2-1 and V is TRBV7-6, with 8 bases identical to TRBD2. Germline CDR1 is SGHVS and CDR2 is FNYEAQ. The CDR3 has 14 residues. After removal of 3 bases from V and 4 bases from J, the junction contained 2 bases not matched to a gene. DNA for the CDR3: TGTGCCAGCAGCTTCTCTAGCGGGTACAATGAGCAGTTCTTC. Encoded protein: CASSFSSGYNEQFF.

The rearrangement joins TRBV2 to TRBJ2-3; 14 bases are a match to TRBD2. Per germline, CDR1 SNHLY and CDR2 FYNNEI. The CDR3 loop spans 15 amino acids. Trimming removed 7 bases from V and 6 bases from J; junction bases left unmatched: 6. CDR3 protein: CASMTSGGAKDTQYF. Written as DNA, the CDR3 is TGTGCCAGCATGACTAGCGGGGGGGCCAAGGATACGCAGTATTTT.

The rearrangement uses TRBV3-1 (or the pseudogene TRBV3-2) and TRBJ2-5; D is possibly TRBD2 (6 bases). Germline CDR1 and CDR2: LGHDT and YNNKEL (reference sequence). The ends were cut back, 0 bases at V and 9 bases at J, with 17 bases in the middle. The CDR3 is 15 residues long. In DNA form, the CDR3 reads TGTGCCAGCAGCCAAGACCCCGGGACCTGGGAGGCCCAGTACTTC. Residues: CASSQDPGTWEAQYF.

The CDR3 DNA sequence: TGCGCCAGCAGCTACATGAACACTGAAGCTTTCTTT. This codes for CASSYMNTEAFF. The gene calls are TRBV5-1 and TRBJ1-1, with D uncertain. The CDR3 has 12 residues. CDR1 is SGHRS, CDR2 YFSETQ, per germline. Trimming removed 3 bases at V and 0 bases at J, with 3 bases between.

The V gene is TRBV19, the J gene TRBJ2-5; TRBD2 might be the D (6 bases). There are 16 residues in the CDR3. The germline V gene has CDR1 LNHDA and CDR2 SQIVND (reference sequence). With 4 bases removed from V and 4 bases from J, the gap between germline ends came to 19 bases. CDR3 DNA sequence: TGTGCCAGTAGTACCCCGGAGGGGTGGATCGGAGAGACCCAGTACTTC. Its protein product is CASSTPEGWIGETQYF.

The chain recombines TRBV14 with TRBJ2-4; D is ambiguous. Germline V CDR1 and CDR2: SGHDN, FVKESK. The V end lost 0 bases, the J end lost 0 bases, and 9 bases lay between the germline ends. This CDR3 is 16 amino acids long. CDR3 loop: CASSQDSILAKNIQYF. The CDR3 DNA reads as TGTGCCAGCAGCCAAGACAGCATACTAGCCAAAAACATTCAGTACTTC.

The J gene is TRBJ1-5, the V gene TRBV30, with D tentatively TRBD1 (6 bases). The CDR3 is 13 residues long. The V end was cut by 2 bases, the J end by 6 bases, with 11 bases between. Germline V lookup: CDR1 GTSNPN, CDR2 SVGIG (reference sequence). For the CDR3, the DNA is TGTGCCTGGAGTAACACAGGGAGTCAGCCCCAGCATTTT. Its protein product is CAWSNTGSQPQHF. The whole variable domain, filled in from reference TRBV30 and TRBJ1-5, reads SQTIHQWPATLVQPVGSPLSLECTVEGTSNPNLYWYRQAAGRGLQLLFYSVGIGQISSEVPQNLSASRPQDRQFILSSKKLLLSDSGFYLCAWSNTGSQPQHFGDGTRLSIL.

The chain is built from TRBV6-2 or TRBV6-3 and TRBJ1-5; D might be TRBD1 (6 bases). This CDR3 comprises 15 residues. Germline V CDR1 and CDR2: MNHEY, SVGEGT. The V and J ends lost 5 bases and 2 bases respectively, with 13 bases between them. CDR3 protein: CASSAPGAGNQPQHF. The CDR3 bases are TGTGCCAGCAGTGCCCCAGGGGCTGGCAATCAGCCCCAGCATTTT.

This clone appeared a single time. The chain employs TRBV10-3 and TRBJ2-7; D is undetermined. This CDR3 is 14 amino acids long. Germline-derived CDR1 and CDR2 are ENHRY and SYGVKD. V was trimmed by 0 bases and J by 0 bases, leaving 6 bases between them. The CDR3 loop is CAISESFNSYEQYF. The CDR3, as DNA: TGTGCCATCAGTGAGTCGTTTAACTCCTACGAGCAGTACTTC.